This T cell receptor beta chain was found in a study of shared clonotypes between healthy human individuals. Terminally differentiated effector memory CD45RA+ cells were excluded from the naive CD8 cells, which were CD45RO-negative and positively selected for CCR7. Sorted-subset replicate PCR reactions contained roughly 200 ng DNA, corresponding to some 28,000 T cell genomes. Some clones are missing from TCRdb's copy, which holds only in-frame ones; the method was immunoSEQ multiplex PCR. The repertoire holds nearly 2 million clones, with approximately 94% as singletons. Study-wide results and caveats: Some clonotypes were shared by all four sorted-subset donors, while others were not shared. The non-shared ones had lower generation probabilities than the shared ones.

CDR1 and CDR2 (germline): SGHDT, YYEEEE. The CDR3 loop spans 14 amino acids. Between the trimmed V and J ends, which lost 1 base and 2 bases, there was a span of 9 bases. Note on this clone: Its antigen remains unidentified.

The V call is TRBV5-6, the J call TRBJ1-2; D is uncertain. This receptor was identified in a man younger than 30 in good health. The specimen sequenced was naive CD8+ T cells sorted from blood. The CDR3 DNA is TGTGCCAGCAGCTTGCAGGAAATGAACTATGGCTACACCTTC. Translated, it gives CASSLQEMNYGYTF. Supplemented by reference TRBV5-6 and TRBJ1-2, the full variable domain reads DAGVTQSPTHLIKTRGQQVTLRCSPKSGHDTVSWYQQALGQGPQFIFQYYEEEERQRGNFPDRFSGHQFPNYSSELNVNALLLGDSALYLCASSLQEMNYGYTFGSGTRLTVV.